Listed here are 20 T cell receptor beta chains from one sample, sequenced in a study of regulatory T cells in long-lasting Graves disease. Time point denoted: persistent/refractory GD, antithyroid drugs over 5 years with positive TRAb. From RNA extracted from PBMCs, the TCR library was made. CDR3-region Arm-PCR and iRepertoire HTBI primers produced the TCR beta libraries. Each CDR3 protein is one row after TCRdb ran MiXCR on the multiplex PCR reads. The data show around 400,000 distinct CDR3 sequences, about 20% seen once. The input for sequencing was peripheral blood mononuclear cells (PBMCs), taken when the disease was refractory, from a patient treated with antithyroid drugs. These receptors were obtained from a female donor with Graves disease.

This clonotype appeared many times. This rearrangement joins TRBV11-1 to TRBJ2-5, with 10 bases that match TRBD1. The length of the CDR3 is 15 residues. V dropped 5 bases and J dropped 4; count of bases not matched to a gene: 7. CDR1 is SGHAT and CDR2 is FQDESV in the germline V gene (reference sequence). CDR3 DNA: TGTGCCAGCAGCGAGACCAGGGACAGGGGAGAGACCCAGTACTTC. It codes for CASSETRDRGETQYF.

The chain is built from TRBV5-1 and TRBJ1-2; TRBD1 might be the D (6 bases). Germline V lookup: CDR1 SGHRS, CDR2 YFSETQ. This CDR3 has 13 amino acids. Trimming stripped 0 bases from V and 8 bases from J, with 11 bases between. The CDR3 protein is CASSLAQGMGYTF. As DNA, the CDR3 is TGCGCCAGCAGCTTGGCTCAGGGGATGGGCTACACCTTC.

This clonotype was counted ten times or more. The genes are TRBV28 and TRBJ2-7, with 8 nucleotides matching TRBD1. CDR3 length: 14 amino acids. Germline V CDR1 and CDR2: MDHEN, SYDVKM. The V segment lost 6 bases and the J segment 3 bases; nucleotides outside the gene matches: 7. The CDR3 loop is CASRRQGSHYEQYF. Here the CDR3 DNA reads TGTGCCAGCAGACGACAGGGGTCTCACTACGAGCAGTACTTC.

About this clonotype itself: One junction end disagrees with the germline gene, perhaps due to a read error. The V gene is TRBV4-3, the J gene TRBJ1-1; 7 bases align to TRBD1. The CDR3 is made up of 13 amino acids. From germline, CDR1 is LGHNA and CDR2 YSLEER. Written as DNA, the CDR3 is TGCGCCGGCAGCCAGACAGGGAGGGCTGAAGCTTTCTTT. Translation gives CAGSQTGRAEAFF.

This clonotype has ten or more counts. V and J are TRBV5-6 and TRBJ2-7; 8 bases agree with TRBD2. CDR1 is SGHDT and CDR2 is YYEEEE in the germline V gene. CDR3 length: 14 residues. Trimming took 4 bases from V and 0 from J; bases not matched to a gene: 3. CDR3 DNA sequence: TGTGCCAGCAGCGGGCTAGCGGGCTCCTACGAGCAGTACTTC. Protein product: CASSGLAGSYEQYF.

This clonotype was seen ten or more times. This chain uses TRBV2 with TRBJ2-7; D is unresolved. The CDR3 contains 15 residues. Between the trimmed V and J ends, which lost 0 bases and 2 bases, there was a span of 11 bases. Germline CDR1 and CDR2: SNHLY and FYNNEI. This CDR3 is CASSEAADSPYEQYF. CDR3 nucleotides: TGTGCCAGCAGTGAAGCGGCCGATTCCCCCTACGAGCAGTACTTC.

This sequence joins TRBV20-1 and TRBJ1-1; weak D call: TRBD1 (6 bases). Trimming removed 0 bases at V and 0 bases at J, with 11 bases between. Germline assignment: CDR1 DFQATT and CDR2 SNEGSKA (reference sequence). The CDR3 length is 15 residues. CDR3 residues: CSARDPTGMNTEAFF. Here the CDR3 DNA reads TGCAGTGCTAGAGACCCGACAGGCATGAACACTGAAGCTTTCTTT.

The rearrangement uses TRBV24-1 and TRBJ2-4, with D maybe TRBD1 (6 bases). The V gene lost 3 bases and the J gene lost 7 bases, with 15 bases spanning the gap. Germline-derived CDR1 and CDR2 are KGHDR and SFDVKD. The CDR3 covers 15 residues. CDR3 sequence (DNA): TGTGCCACCAGTGATACCAGGGGCCCCGGGAACATTCAGTACTTC. It encodes CATSDTRGPGNIQYF.

This rearrangement joins TRBV19 to TRBJ1-6; 10 positions match TRBD1. With 4 bases clipped from V and 6 bases from J, the junction kept 3 bases outside the gene matches. This CDR3 region has 15 residues. Germline V CDR1 and CDR2: LNHDA, SQIVND (reference sequence). This CDR3 is CASSTWDRGNSPLHF. DNA for the CDR3: TGTGCCAGTAGTACCTGGGACAGGGGTAATTCACCCCTCCACTTT. The full variable domain, rest sourced from reference TRBV19 and TRBJ1-6, is DGGITQSPKYLFRKEGQNVTLSCEQNLNHDAMYWYRQDPGQGLRLIYYSQIVNDFQKGDIAEGYSVSREKKESFPLTVTSAQKNPTAFYLCASSTWDRGNSPLHFGNGTRLTVT.

This clonotype occurred once. The chain carries TRBV2 and TRBJ2-7; D call uncertain. The CDR3 consists of 13 residues. V was clipped by 5 bases and J by 5 bases, with 13 bases between them. Germline values: CDR1 SNHLY, CDR2 FYNNEI. The CDR3 DNA reads as TGTGCCAGCAGTCTCAAGTTGAAGCACGAGCAGTACTTC. Translation: CASSLKLKHEQYF.

The V gene is TRBV10-3, the J gene TRBJ1-1; possible D gene TRBD1, 5 bases. The V and J ends lost 0 bases and 4 bases respectively, with 6 bases between them. The germline V gene encodes CDR1 ENHRY and CDR2 SYGVKD. CDR3 size: 13 residues. Written as DNA, the CDR3 is TGTGCCATCAGTGAGTCGAGGGGCACTGAAGCTTTCTTT. Amino acid sequence: CAISESRGTEAFF.

This clonotype has a handful of counts. With a much larger clone just one base away, this may be a read error. The chain joins TRBV2 to TRBJ2-7; no clear D. This CDR3 has 13 residues. Germline V CDR1 and CDR2: SNHLY, FYNNEI. This CDR3 is CTSSATYDYEQYF. The CDR3 bases are TGTACCAGCAGTGCAACTTACGACTACGAGCAGTACTTC.

The sample holds many counts of this clonotype. J is TRBJ2-7 and V is TRBV15, with D possibly matching TRBD1 (5 bases). Germline CDR1 is LNHNV and CDR2 is YYDKDF (reference sequence). Trimming shortened V by 0 bases and J by 1 base, and 7 bases separated the two germline ends. CDR3 length equals 14 residues. The CDR3 nucleotides are TGTGCCACCAGCAGAGAAAAGGGGTCCTACGAGCAGTACTTC. Protein: CATSREKGSYEQYF.

This chain joins TRBV7-9 and TRBJ2-5; TRBD1 aligns across 8 bases. The junction had 24 bases not matched to a gene; V was cut back by 8 bases and J by 7 bases. The V gene's germline CDR1 is SEHNR and CDR2 FQNEAQ (reference sequence). This CDR3 has 18 residues. In nucleotides, the CDR3 is TGTGCCAGCCGGTTGACAGGGGTTAACCTAGTTGGACGGGGGACCCAGTACTTC. Its protein is CASRLTGVNLVGRGTQYF.

This clonotype was observed at least ten times. One junction end disagrees with the germline gene, perhaps due to a read error. V is TRBV5-1 and J is TRBJ1-2; no clear D gene. The germline CDR1 and CDR2 sequences are SGHRS and YFSETQ. The length of the CDR3 is 11 residues. The CDR3 DNA follows: TGCGCCAGCAGCTTGGAGGTGGAGAAACACTTC. Protein sequence: CASSLEVEKHF.

The chain couples TRBV6-1 to TRBJ2-2; the match to TRBD2 covers 10 bases. CDR1 and CDR2 (germline): MNHNS, SASEGT. V lost 7 bases, J lost 8 bases, and 10 bases stayed unmatched. The CDR3 extends over 15 amino acids. The CDR3 nucleotides are TGTGCCAGCACTTTGACTAGCGGGCCTACGGGGGAGCTGTTTTTT. It specifies CASTLTSGPTGELFF.

This clonotype occurred a few times. This chain's CDR3 is CASSGGGQGLYEQYF. DNA for the CDR3: TGTGCCAGCAGTGGAGGGGGACAAGGGTTATACGAGCAGTACTTC. J is TRBJ2-7 and V is TRBV2, with a tentative D call TRBD1 (6 bases). This CDR3 is 15 amino acids long. Germline assignment: CDR1 SNHLY and CDR2 FYNNEI. V was shortened by 4 bases and J by 4 bases, with 17 bases between the two germline ends.

The chain combines TRBV20-1 with TRBJ2-7; D perhaps matches TRBD1 (6 bases). Germline V CDR1 and CDR2: DFQATT, SNEGSKA (reference sequence). The CDR3 runs 12 residues. Deletions cut 4 bases from V and 2 bases from J, with 9 bases between. CDR3 region: CSAKQGPYEQYF. DNA for the CDR3: TGCAGTGCTAAACAGGGCCCCTACGAGCAGTACTTC.

The rearrangement joins TRBV19 to TRBJ1-2; D gene ambiguous. CDR3 length: 9 residues. Trimming stripped 10 bases from V and 6 bases from J, with 6 bases between. Germline CDR1 LNHDA, CDR2 SQIVND (reference sequence). In DNA form, the CDR3 reads TGTGCCACGGGAGATGGCTACACCTTC. Translating it yields CATGDGYTF.

This clonotype was seen only a few times. The genes are TRBV19 and TRBJ1-5; TRBD1 matches 8 bases. The CDR3 sequence is 16 residues long. The V gene end was trimmed by 6 bases and the J gene end by 0 bases; junction bases not matched to a gene: 7. CDR1 LNHDA and CDR2 SQIVND come from the germline V gene (reference sequence). The CDR3 here is CASSATGVHSNQPQHF. The CDR3 nucleotides read TGTGCCAGTAGCGCGACAGGGGTACATAGCAATCAGCCCCAGCATTTT.